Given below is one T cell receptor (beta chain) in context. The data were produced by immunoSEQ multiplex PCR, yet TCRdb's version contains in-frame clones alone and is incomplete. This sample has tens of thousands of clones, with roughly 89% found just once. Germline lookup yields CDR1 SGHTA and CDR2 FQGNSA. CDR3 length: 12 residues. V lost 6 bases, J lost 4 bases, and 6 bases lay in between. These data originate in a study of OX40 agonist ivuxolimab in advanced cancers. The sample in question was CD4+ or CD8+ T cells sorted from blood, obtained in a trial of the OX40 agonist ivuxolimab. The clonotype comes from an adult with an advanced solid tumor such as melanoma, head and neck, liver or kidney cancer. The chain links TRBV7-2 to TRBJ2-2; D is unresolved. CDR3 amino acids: CASSYSTGELFF. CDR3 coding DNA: TGTGCCAGCAGTTACAGCACCGGGGAGCTGTTTTTT. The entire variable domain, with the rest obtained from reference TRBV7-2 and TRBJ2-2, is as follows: GAGVSQSPSNKVTEKGKDVELRCDPISGHTALYWYRQSLGQGLEFLIYFQGNSAPDKSGLPSDRFSAERTGGSVSTLTIQRTQQEDSAVYLCASSYSTGELFFGEGSRLTVL.